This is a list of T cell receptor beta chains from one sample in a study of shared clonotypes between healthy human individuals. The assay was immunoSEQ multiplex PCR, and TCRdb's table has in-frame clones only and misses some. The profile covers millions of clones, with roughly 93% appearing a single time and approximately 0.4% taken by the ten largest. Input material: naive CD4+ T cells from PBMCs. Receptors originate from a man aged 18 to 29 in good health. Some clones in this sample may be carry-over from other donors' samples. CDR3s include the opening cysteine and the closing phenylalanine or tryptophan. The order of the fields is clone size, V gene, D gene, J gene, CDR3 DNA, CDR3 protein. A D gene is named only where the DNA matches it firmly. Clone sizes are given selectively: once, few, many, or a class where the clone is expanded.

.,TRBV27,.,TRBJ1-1,TGTGCCAGCAGTTTGAAGGATGTGAGGACTGAAGCTTTCTTT,CASSLKDVRTEAFF
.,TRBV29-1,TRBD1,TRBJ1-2,TGCAGCGTAACAGGGGCTGCGTATGGCTACACCTTC,CSVTGAAYGYTF
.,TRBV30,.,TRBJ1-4,TGTGCCTGGGGGGTGCGGGGGATAAATGAAAAACTGTTTTTT,CAWGVRGINEKLFF
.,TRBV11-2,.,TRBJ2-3,TGTGCCAGCAGCACACCCGGACGGGGAACCCACACAGATACGCAGTATTTT,CASSTPGRGTHTDTQYF
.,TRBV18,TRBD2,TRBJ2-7,TGTGCCAGCTCACCACTCCCGGGACTAGCGGGAGCCCTCGTTCCGGAGCAGTACTTC,CASSPLPGLAGALVPEQYF
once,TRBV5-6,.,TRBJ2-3,TGTGCCAGCAGCATGGGGGGCAGAAAGAAATCTAGCACAGATACGCAGTATTTT,CASSMGGRKKSSTDTQYF
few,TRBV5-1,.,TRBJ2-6,TGCGCCAGCAGCTTGGATCCGGGGGCCAACGTCCTGACTTTC,CASSLDPGANVLTF
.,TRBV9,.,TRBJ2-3,TGTGCCAGCAGCGTAGGCTCGGCCACAGATACGCAGTATTTT,CASSVGSATDTQYF
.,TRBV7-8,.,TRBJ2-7,TGTGCCAGCAGCTCCTCGGGCCGCAGGAACGAGCAGTACTTC,CASSSSGRRNEQYF
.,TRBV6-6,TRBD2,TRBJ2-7,TGTGCCAGCAGTTACGGCGGGGGTTCCTACGAGCAGTACTTC,CASSYGGGSYEQYF
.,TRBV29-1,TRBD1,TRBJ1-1,TGCAGCGCCGACAGGGTGAACACTGAAGCTTTCTTT,CSADRVNTEAFF
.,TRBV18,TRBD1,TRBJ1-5,TGTGCCAGCTCACCCTTGGACAGGCAGCCCCAGCATTTT,CASSPLDRQPQHF
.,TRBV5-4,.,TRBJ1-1,TGTGCCAGCAGCACAGTCAACACTGAAGCTTTCTTT,CASSTVNTEAFF
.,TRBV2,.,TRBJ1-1,TGTGCCAGCAGCGGGGAATGGGGCACTGAAGCTTTCTTT,CASSGEWGTEAFF
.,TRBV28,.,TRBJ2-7,TGTGCCAGCAGTCTCCATGGGCTCGAGCAGTACTTC,CASSLHGLEQYF
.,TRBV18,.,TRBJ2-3,TGTGCCAGCTCACAAACGACCGGTGCTGATACGCAGTATTTT,CASSQTTGADTQYF
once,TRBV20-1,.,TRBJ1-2,TGCAGTGCGGAGAGGTCCTATGGCTACACCTTC,CSAERSYGYTF